The present T cell receptor (beta chain) was sequenced within a study of post-analysis software for immune sequencing data. The CDR3 has 15 residues. Germline V gene sequence: CDR1 DFQATT, CDR2 SNEGSKA (reference sequence). V shed 5 bases, J shed 0 bases, and the junction held 3 bases outside the gene matches. Broader study findings: Higher frequency in patients than in controls was seen for roughly 5 TRBV segments, with TRBV5-6, TRBV5-1 and TRBV20-1 among them.

Comments on this clonotype: The antigen is undetermined.

TCR beta cDNA libraries included unique molecular identifiers. MiXCR was run by TCRdb on the PCR reads, yielding one entry per CDR3 protein. Found here are hundreds of thousands of distinct CDR3 sequences, 55% to 70% of them singletons; the top ten hold approximately 10%. Source material: blood. The rearrangement joins TRBV20-1 to TRBJ2-7, with 14 bases aligning to TRBD2. This TCR derives from a girl aged 2 to 9 with multiple sclerosis. The CDR3 coding sequence is TGCAGTGCTGGGGGGACTAGCGGGGGCTCCTACGAGCAGTACTTC. Amino acids: CSAGGTSGGSYEQYF.